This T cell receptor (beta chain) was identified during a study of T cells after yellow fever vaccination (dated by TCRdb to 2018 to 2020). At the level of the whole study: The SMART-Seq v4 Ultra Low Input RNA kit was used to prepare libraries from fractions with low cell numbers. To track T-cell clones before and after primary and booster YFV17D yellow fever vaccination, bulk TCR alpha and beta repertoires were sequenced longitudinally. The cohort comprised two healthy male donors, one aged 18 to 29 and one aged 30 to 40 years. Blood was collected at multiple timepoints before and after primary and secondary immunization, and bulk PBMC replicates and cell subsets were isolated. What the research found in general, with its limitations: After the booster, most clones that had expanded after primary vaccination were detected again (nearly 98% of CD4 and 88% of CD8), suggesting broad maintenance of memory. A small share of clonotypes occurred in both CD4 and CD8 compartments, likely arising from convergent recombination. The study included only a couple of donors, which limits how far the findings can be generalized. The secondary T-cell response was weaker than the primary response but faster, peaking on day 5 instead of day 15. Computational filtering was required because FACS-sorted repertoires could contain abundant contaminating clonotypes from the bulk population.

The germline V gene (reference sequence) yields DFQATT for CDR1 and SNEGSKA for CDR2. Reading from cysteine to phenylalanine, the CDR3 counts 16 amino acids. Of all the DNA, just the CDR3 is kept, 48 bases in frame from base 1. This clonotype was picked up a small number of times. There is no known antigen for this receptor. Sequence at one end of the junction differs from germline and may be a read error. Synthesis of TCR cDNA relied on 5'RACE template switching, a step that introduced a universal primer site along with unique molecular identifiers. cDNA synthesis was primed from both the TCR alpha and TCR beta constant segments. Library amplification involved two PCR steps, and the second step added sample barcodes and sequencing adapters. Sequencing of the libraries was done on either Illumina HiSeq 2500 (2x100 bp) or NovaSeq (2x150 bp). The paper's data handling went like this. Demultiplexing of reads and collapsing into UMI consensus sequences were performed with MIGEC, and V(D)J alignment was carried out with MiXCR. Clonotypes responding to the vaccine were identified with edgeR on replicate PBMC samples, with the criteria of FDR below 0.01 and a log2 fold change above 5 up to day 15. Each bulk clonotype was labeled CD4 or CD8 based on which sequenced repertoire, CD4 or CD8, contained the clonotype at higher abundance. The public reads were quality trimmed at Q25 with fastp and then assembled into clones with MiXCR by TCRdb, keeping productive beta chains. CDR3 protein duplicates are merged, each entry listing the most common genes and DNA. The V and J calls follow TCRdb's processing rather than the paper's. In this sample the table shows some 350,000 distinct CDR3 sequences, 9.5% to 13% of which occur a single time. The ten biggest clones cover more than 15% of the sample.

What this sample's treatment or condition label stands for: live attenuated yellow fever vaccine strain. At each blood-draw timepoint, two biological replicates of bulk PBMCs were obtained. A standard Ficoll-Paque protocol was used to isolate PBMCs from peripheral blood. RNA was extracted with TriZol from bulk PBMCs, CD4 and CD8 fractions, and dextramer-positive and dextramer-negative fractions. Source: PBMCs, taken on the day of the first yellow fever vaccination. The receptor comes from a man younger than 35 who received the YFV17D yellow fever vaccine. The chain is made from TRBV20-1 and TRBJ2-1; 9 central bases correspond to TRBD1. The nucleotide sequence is TGCAGTGCTAGAGCCAGAACAGGGGGCCCCTATAATGAGCAGTTCTTC. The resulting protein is CSARARTGGPYNEQFF.